The present TCR beta chain was sequenced within a study of blood T cell repertoires in COVID-19. Per the original methods: Amplification from reference gene primers served as the basis for estimated nucleated cell counts. Using immunoSEQ multiplex PCR, the repertoire was profiled, and TCRdb retains in-frame clones only, with some absent. That table gives V, J and clone size, and the DNA gave D and trimming. The data show approximately 240,000 clones, with nearly 90% seen just once and more than 10% held by the top ten. Germline CDR1 is WSHSY and CDR2 is SAAADI. The length of the CDR3 is 12 residues. Trimming removed 8 bases at V and 3 bases at J, with 8 bases between.

The receptor was derived from a woman younger than 35 who had recovered from COVID-19. The chain links TRBV10-2 to TRBJ2-1; D is unclear. Input material: peripheral blood. CDR3 bases: TGCGCCAGCGAGGAGTACTACAATGAGCAGTTCTTC. It encodes CASEEYYNEQFF.